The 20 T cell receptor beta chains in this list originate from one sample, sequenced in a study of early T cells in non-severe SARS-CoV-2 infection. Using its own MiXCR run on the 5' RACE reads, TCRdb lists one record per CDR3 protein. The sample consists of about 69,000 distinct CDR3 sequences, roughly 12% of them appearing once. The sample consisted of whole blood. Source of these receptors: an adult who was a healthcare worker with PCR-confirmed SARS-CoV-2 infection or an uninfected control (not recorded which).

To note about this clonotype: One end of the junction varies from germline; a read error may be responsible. CDR3 amino acids: CASSFNSPLHF. Here the CDR3 DNA reads TGTGCCAGCAGCTTTAATTCACCCCTCCATTTT. V is TRBV7-9 and J is TRBJ1-6; no reliable D call. The CDR3 is 11 amino acids. Germline V gene lookup returns CDR1 SEHNR and CDR2 FQNEAQ (reference sequence). Full variable domain (missing parts from reference TRBV7-9 and TRBJ1-6): DTGVSQNPRHKITKRGQNVTFRCDPISEHNRLYWYRQTLGQGPEFLTYFQNEAQLEKSRLLSDRFSAERPKGSFSTLEIQRTEQGDSAMYLCASSFNSPLHFGNGTRLTVT.

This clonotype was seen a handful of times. Here the CDR3 reads CSLRTSGAYNEQFF. In DNA form, the CDR3 reads TGCAGCTTGAGGACTAGCGGGGCCTACAATGAGCAGTTCTTC. V gene TRBV29-1 combines with J gene TRBJ2-1; 12 nucleotides agree with TRBD2. This CDR3 spans 14 amino acids. Trimming at V came to 8 bases and at J to 2 bases, leaving 4 bases not matched to a gene. The germline V gene has CDR1 SQVTM and CDR2 ANQGSEA.

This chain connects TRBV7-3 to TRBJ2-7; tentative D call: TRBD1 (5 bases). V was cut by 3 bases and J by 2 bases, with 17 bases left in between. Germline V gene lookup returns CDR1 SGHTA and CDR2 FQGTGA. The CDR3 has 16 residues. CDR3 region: CASSLPRAGSTYEQYF. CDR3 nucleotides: TGTGCCAGCAGCTTGCCCAGGGCAGGATCTACCTACGAGCAGTACTTC.

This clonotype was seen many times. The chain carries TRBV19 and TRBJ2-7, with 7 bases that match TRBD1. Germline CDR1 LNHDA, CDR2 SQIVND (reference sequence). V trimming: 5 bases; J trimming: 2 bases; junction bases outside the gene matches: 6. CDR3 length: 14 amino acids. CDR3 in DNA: TGTGCCAGTAGTTTCACCGGGACAGCCTACGAGCAGTACTTC. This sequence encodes CASSFTGTAYEQYF.

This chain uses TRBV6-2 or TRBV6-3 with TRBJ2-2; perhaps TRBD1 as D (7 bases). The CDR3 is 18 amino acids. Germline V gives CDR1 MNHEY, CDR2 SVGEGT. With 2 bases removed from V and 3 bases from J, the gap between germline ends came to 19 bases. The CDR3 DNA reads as TGTGCCAGCAGTTACGGTTTGGCAGGGGGGATATACACCGGGGAGCTGTTTTTT. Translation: CASSYGLAGGIYTGELFF.

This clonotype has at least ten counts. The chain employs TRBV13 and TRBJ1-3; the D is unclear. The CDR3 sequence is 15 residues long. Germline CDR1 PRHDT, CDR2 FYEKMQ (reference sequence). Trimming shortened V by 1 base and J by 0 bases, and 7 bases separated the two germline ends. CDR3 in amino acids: CASSLVQSSGNTIYF. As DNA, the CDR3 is TGTGCCAGCAGCTTAGTGCAGAGCTCTGGAAACACCATATATTTT.

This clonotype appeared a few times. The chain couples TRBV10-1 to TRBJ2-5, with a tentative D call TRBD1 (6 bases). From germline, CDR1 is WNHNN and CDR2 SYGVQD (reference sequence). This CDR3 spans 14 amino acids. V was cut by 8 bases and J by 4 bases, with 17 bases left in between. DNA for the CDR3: TGCGCCAGCTCCAGGGGAGTCTCCCGAGAGACCCAGTACTTC. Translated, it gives CASSRGVSRETQYF.

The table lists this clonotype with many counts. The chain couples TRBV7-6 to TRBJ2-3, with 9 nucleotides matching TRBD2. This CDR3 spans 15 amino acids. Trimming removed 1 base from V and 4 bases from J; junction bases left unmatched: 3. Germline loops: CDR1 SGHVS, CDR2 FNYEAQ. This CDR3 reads CASSLVAGGPDTQYF. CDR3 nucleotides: TGTGCCAGCAGCTTAGTCGCGGGGGGGCCAGATACGCAGTATTTT. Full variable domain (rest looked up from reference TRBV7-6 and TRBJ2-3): GAGVSQSPRYKVTKRGQDVALRCDPISGHVSLYWYRQALGQGPEFLTYFNYEAQQDKSGLPNDRFSAERPEGSISTLTIQRTEQRDSAMYRCASSLVAGGPDTQYFGPGTRLTVL.

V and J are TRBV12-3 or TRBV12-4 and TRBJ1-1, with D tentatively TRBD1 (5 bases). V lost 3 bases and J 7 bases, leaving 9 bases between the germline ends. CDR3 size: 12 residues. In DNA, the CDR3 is TGTGCCAGCAGTTTGGAGCAGGGTGAAGCTTTCTTT. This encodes CASSLEQGEAFF.

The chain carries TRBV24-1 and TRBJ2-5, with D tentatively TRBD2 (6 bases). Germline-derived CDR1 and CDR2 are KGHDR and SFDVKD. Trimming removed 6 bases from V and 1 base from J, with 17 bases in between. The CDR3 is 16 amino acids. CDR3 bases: TGTGCCACCAGTACGGGGCTTAGCGGACCCCAAGAGACCCAGTACTTC. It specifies CATSTGLSGPQETQYF.

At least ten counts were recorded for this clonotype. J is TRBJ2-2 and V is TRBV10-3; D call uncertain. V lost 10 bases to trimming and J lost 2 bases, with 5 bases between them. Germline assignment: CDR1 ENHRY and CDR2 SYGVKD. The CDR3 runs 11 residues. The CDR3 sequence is CATGNTGELFF. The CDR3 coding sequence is TGTGCCACAGGAAACACCGGGGAGCTGTTTTTT.

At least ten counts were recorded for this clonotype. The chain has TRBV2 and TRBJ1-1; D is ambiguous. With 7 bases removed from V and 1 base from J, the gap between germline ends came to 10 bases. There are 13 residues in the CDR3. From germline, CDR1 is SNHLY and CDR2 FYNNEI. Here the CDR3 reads CASKTDGNTEAFF. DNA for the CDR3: TGTGCCAGCAAAACTGACGGGAACACTGAAGCTTTCTTT.

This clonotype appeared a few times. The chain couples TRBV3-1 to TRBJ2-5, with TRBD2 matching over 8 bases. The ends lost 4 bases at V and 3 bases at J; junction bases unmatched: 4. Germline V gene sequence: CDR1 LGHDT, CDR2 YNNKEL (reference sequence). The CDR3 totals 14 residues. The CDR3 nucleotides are TGTGCCAGCAGCCCAACGGGACTAGAAGAGACCCAGTACTTC. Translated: CASSPTGLEETQYF.

The DNA of the CDR3 is TGTGCCAGCAGCCCGGGGACGGTTCTACGGTACTTC. Amino acid sequence: CASSPGTVLRYF. The rearrangement joins TRBV7-2 to TRBJ2-7; D possibly uses TRBD1 or TRBD2 (5 bases each). Germline V gene lookup returns CDR1 SGHTA and CDR2 FQGNSA. Trimming left V 5 bases short and J 12 bases short, with 17 bases between. The CDR3 consists of 12 residues.

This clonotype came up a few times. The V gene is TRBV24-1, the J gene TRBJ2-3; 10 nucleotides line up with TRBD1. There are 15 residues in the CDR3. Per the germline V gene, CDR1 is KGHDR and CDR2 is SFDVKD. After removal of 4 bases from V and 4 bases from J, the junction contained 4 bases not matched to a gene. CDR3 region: CATSDTGTGADTQYF. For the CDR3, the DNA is TGTGCCACCAGTGACACCGGGACAGGGGCAGATACGCAGTATTTT.

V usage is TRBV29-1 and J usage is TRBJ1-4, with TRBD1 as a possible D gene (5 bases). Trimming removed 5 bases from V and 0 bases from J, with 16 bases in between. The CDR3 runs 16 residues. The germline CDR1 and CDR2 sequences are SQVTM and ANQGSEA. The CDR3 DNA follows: TGCAGCGTTTCCCGGGACGGAGTTGCAACTAATGAAAAACTGTTTTTT. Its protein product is CSVSRDGVATNEKLFF. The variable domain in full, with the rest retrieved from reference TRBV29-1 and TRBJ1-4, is SAVISQKPSRDICQRGTSLTIQCQVDSQVTMMFWYRQQPGQSLTLIATANQGSEATYESGFVIDKFPISRPNLTFSTLTVSNMSPEDSSIYLCSVSRDGVATNEKLFFGSGTQLSVL.

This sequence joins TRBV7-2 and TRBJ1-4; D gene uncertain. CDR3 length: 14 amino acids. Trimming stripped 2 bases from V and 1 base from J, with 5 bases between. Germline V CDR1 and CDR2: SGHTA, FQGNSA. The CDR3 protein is CASSLTVTNEKLFF. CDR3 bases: TGTGCCAGCAGCTTAACAGTAACTAATGAAAAACTGTTTTTT. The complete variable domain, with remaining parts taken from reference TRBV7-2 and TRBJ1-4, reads GAGVSQSPSNKVTEKGKDVELRCDPISGHTALYWYRQSLGQGLEFLIYFQGNSAPDKSGLPSDRFSAERTGGSVSTLTIQRTQQEDSAVYLCASSLTVTNEKLFFGSGTQLSVL.

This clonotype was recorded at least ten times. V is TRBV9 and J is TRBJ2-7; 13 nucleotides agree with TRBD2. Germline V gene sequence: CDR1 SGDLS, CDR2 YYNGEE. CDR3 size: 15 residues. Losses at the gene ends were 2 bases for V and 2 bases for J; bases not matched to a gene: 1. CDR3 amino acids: CASSVGTSGTYEQYF. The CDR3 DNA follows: TGTGCCAGCAGCGTCGGGACTAGCGGGACCTACGAGCAGTACTTC. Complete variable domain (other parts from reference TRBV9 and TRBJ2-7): DSGVTQTPKHLITATGQRVTLRCSPRSGDLSVYWYQQSLDQGLQFLIQYYNGEERAKGNILERFSAQQFPDLHSELNLSSLELGDSALYFCASSVGTSGTYEQYFGPGTRLTVT.

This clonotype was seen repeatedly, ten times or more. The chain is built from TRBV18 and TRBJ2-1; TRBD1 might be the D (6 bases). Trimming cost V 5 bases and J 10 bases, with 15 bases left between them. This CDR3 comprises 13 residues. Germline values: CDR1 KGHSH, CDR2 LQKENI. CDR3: CASSSKQGNEQFF. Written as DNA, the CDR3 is TGTGCCAGCTCATCTAAACAGGGTAACGAGCAGTTCTTC.

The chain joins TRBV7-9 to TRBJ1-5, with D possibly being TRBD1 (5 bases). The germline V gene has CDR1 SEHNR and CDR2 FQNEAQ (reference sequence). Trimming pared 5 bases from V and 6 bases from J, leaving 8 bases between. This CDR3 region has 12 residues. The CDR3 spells CASSRRGQPQHF. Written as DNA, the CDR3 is TGTGCCAGCAGCCGGAGGGGTCAGCCCCAGCATTTT.